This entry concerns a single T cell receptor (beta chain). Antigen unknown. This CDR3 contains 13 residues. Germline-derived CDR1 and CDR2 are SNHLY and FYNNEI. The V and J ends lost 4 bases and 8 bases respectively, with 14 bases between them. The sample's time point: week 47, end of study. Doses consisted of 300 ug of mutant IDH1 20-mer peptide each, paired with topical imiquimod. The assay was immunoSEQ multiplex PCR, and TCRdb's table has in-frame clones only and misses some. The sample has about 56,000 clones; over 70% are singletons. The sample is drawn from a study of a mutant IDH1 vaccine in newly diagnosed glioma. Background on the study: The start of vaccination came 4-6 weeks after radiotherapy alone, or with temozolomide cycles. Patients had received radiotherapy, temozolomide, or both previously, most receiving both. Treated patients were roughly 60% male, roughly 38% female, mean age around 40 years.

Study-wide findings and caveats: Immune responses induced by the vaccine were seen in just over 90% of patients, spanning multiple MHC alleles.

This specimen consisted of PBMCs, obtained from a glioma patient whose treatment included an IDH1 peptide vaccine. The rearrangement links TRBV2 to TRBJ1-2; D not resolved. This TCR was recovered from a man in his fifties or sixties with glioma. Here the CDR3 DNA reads TGTGCCAGCAGTGTCGGGAGGGATGGGGGCTACACCTTC. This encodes CASSVGRDGGYTF.